The source of this TCR beta chain is a study of T-cell reconstitution after alpha-beta-depleted transplantation in children. Preparation of the TCRbeta library involved a method that used unique molecular identifiers. One entry per CDR3 protein results from TCRdb running MiXCR on the PCR reads. This sample has 90,000 to 130,000 distinct CDR3 sequences, with under 13% found just once. Germline-derived CDR1 and CDR2 are SGHKS and YYEKEE (reference sequence). There are 13 residues in the CDR3. Trimming removed 4 bases at V and 4 bases at J, with 9 bases between. Whole-study findings and limits: After one year, T-cell counts and TCRbeta diversity mostly came from new T cells. Two months or so post-transplant, alpha-beta T cells reportedly derived from several hundred expanded graft clones.

As for this clonotype: Its antigen is undetermined.

This sequence originates from a boy younger than 10 with acute lymphoblastic leukemia, due to receive a stem cell transplant. This sample comprised PBMCs, obtained before TCRalphabeta/CD19-depleted stem cell transplant. This chain connects TRBV5-5 to TRBJ2-1; D remains ambiguous. This CDR3 reads CASSRNPYNEQFF. The DNA of the CDR3 is TGTGCCAGCAGCCGTAATCCTTACAATGAGCAGTTCTTC.